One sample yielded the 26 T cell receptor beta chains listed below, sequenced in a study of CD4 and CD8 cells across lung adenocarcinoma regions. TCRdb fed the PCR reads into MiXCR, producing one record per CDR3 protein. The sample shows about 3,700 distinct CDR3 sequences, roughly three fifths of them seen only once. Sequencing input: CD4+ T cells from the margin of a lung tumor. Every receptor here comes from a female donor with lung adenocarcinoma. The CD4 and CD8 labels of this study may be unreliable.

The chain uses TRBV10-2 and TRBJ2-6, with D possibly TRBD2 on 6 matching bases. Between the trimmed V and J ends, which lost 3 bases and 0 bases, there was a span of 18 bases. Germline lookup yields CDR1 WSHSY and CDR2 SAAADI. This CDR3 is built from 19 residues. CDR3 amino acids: CASSDLRDSVTSGANVLTF. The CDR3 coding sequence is TGCGCCAGCAGTGACCTCCGGGACTCTGTCACCTCTGGGGCCAACGTCCTGACTTTC.

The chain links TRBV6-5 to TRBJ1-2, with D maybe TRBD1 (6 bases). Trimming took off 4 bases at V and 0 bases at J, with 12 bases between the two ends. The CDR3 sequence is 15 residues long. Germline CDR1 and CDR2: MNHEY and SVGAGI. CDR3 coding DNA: TGTGCCAGCAGTTCCTGGACAGACCCTAACTATGGCTACACCTTC. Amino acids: CASSSWTDPNYGYTF.

The CDR3 here is CASSLGEAEYNEQFF. The CDR3 DNA reads as TGTGCCAGCAGCTTAGGGGAAGCGGAATACAATGAGCAGTTCTTC. This rearrangement joins TRBV11-2 to TRBJ2-1, with D possibly TRBD2 on 5 matching bases. From germline, CDR1 is SGHAT and CDR2 FQNNGV. The V gene lost 1 base and the J gene lost 4 bases, with 11 bases spanning the gap. The CDR3 is 15 residues long. Drawing the rest from reference TRBV11-2 and TRBJ2-1, the complete variable domain is EAGVAQSPRYKIIEKRQSVAFWCNPISGHATLYWYQQILGQGPKLLIQFQNNGVVDDSQLPKDRFSAERLKGVDSTLKIQPAKLEDSAVYLCASSLGEAEYNEQFFGPGTRLTVL.

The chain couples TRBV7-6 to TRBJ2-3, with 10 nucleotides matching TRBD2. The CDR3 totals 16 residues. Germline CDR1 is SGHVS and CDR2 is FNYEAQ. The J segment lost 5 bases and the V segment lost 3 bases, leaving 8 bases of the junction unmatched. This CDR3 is CASSFLAGEFKDTQYF. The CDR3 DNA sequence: TGTGCCAGCAGCTTTCTAGCGGGAGAATTTAAAGATACGCAGTATTTT.

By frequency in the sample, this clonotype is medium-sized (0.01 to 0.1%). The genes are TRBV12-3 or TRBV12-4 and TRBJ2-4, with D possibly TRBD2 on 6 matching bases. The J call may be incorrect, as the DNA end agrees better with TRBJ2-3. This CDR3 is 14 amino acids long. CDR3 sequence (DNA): TGTGCCAGCAGTTTATCTGCGGGAACAGATACGCAGTATTTT. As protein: CASSLSAGTDTQYF.

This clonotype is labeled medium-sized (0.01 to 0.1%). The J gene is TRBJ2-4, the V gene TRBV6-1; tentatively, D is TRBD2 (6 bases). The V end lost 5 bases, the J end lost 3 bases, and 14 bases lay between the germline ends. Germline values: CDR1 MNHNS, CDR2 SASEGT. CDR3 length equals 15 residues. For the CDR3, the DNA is TGTGCCAGCAGTAAGGGGCGGGGCGGCAAAAACATTCAGTACTTC. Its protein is CASSKGRGGKNIQYF.

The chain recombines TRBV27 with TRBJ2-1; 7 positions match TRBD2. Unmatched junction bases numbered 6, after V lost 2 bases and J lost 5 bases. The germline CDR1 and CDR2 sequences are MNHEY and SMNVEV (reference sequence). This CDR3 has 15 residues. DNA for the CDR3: TGTGCCAGCAGTTTAATAGGACTAGAGAACAATGAGCAGTTCTTC. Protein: CASSLIGLENNEQFF.

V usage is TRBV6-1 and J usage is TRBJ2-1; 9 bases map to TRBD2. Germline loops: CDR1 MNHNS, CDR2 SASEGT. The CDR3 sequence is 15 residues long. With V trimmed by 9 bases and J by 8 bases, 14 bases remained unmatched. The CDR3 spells CARRSGGTSLDEQFF. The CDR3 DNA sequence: TGTGCCAGGAGAAGCGGCGGGACTAGCCTTGATGAGCAGTTCTTC.

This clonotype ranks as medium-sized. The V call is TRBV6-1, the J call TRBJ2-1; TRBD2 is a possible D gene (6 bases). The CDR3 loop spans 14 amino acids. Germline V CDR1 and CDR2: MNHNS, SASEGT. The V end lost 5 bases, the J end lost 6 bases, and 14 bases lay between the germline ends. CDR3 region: CASSLFSSVNEQFF. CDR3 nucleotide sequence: TGTGCCAGCAGTCTCTTTTCTAGCGTCAATGAGCAGTTCTTC.

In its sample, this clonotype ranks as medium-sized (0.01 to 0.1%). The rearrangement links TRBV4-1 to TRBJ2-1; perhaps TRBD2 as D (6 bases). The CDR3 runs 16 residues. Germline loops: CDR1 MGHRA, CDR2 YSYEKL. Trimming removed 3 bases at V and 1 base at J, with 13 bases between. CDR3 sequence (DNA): TGCGCCAGCAGCCAGGGAGGAGACAATTCCTACAATGAGCAGTTCTTC. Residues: CASSQGGDNSYNEQFF.

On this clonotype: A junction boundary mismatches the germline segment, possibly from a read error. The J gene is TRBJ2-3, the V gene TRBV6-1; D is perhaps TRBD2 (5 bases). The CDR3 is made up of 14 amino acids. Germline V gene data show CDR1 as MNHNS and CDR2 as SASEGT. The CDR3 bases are TGTGCGGGCTTGGGGAGCAGTTCCACAGATACGCAGTACTTT. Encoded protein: CAGLGSSSTDTQYF.

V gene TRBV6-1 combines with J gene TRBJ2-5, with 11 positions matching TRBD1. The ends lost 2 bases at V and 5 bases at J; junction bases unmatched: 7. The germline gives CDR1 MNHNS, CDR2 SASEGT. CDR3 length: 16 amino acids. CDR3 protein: CASSENWGQGGETQYF. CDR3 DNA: TGTGCCAGCAGTGAAAATTGGGGACAGGGGGGCGAGACCCAGTACTTC.

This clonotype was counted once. CDR3 DNA sequence: TGTGCCAGCAGCTTAGGCGGGGGACCCAATGAGCAGTTCTTC. Protein sequence: CASSLGGGPNEQFF. The chain links TRBV7-2 to TRBJ2-1, with TRBD2 matching over 7 bases. The CDR3 totals 14 residues. The junction had 3 bases not matched to a gene; V was cut back by 1 base and J by 6 bases. Germline V gives CDR1 SGHTA, CDR2 FQGNSA.

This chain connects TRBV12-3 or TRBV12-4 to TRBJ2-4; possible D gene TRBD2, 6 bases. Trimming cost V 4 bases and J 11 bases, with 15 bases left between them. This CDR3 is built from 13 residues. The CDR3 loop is CASSSLPGALQYF. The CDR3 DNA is TGTGCCAGCAGTTCCCTTCCGGGAGCCCTTCAGTACTTC.

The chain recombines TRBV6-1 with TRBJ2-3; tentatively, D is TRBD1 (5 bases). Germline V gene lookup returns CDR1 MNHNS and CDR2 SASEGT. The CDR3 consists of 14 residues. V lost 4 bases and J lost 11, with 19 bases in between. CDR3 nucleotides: TGTGCCAGCAGTGTAGGGGTCAGCACAGACATGCAGTATTTT. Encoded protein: CASSVGVSTDMQYF.

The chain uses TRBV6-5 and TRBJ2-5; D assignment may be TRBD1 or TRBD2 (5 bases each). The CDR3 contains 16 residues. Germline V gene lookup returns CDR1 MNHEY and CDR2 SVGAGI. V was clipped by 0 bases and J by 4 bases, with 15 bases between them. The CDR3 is CASSYSIGEGAETQYF. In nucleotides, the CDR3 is TGTGCCAGCAGTTACTCGATCGGGGAAGGGGCAGAGACCCAGTACTTC.

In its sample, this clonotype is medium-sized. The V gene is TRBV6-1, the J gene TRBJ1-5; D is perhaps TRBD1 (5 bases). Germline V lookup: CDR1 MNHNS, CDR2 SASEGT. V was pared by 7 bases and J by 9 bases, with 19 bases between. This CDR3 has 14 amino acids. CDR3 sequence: CASNKLWDGWPQHF. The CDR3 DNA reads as TGTGCCAGCAACAAACTTTGGGACGGCTGGCCCCAGCATTTT.

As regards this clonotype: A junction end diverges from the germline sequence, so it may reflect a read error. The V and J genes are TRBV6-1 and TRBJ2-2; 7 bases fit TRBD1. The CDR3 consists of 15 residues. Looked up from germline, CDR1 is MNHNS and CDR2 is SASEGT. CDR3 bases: TGTGCCAGCAGCCCAATCGCAGGGGGTACCGGTGAGCTGTATTTT. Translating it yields CASSPIAGGTGELYF.

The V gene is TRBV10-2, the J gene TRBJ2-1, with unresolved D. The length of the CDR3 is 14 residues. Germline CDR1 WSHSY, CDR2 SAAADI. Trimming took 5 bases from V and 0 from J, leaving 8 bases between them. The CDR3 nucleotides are TGCGCCAGCAGTACGTGGGGCTCCTACAATGAGCAGTTCTTC. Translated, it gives CASSTWGSYNEQFF.

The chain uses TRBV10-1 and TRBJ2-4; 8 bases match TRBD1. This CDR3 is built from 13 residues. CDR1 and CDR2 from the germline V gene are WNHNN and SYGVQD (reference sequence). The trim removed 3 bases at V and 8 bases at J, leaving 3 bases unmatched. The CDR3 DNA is TGCGCCAGCAGTGACAGGGGGCTTGACATTCAGTACTTC. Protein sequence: CASSDRGLDIQYF.

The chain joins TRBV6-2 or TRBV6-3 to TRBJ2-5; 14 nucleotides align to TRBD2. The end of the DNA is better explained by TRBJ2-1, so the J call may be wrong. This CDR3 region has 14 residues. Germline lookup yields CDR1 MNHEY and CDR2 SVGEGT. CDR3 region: CASRRTSGRYEQFF. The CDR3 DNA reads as TGTGCCAGCAGGAGGACTAGCGGGAGGTATGAGCAGTTCTTC.

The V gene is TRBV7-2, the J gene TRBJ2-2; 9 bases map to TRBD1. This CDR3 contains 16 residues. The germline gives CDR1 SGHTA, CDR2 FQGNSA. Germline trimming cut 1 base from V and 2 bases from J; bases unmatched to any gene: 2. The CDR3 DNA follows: TGTGCCAGCAGCTTAGGGGGACAGGGAAACACCGGGGAGCTGTTTTTT. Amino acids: CASSLGGQGNTGELFF.

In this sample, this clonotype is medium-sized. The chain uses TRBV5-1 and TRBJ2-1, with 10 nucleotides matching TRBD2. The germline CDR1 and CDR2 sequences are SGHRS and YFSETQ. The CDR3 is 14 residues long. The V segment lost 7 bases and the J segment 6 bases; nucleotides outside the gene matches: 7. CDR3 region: CASRGLAGVNEQFF. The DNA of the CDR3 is TGCGCCAGCCGGGGGCTAGCGGGAGTCAATGAGCAGTTCTTC.

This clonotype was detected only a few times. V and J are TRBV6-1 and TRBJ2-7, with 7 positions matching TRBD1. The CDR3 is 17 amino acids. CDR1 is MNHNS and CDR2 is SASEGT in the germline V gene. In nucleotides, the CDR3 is TGTGCCAGCAGTGAAGCGTCGAGGGGGACAGAGAGTACGAGCAGCACTGTC. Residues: CASSEASRGTESTSSTV.

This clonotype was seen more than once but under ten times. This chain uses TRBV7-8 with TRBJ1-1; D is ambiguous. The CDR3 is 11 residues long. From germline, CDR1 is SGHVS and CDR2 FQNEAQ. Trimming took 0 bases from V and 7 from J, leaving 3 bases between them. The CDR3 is CASSLALEAFF. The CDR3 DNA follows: TGTGCCAGCAGCTTAGCCCTTGAAGCTTTCTTT.

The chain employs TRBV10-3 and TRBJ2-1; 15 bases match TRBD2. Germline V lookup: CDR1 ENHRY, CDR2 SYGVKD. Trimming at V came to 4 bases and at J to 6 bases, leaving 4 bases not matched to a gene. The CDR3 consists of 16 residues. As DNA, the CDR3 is TGTGCCATCAGTGGCCGGGGACTAGCGGGGGGCAATGAGCAGTTCTTC. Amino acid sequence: CAISGRGLAGGNEQFF.